This T cell receptor (beta chain) stems from a study of tissue T cells after allogeneic stem cell transplantation. The protocol was immunoSEQ multiplex PCR, while the TCRdb copy is restricted to in-frame clones and leaves out a portion. Among about 800 clones listed, roughly 39% were seen once. Trimming stripped 8 bases from V and 2 bases from J, with 7 bases between. This CDR3 region has 12 residues. Germline V gene lookup returns CDR1 LNHDA and CDR2 SQIVND (reference sequence). Sequencing used ileal tissue, obtained at autopsy. This TCR derives from a female patient aged 40 to 75 with steroid-refractory graft-versus-host disease after an allogeneic stem cell transplant. Some T cells may have originated in the graft donor. The J gene is TRBJ1-3, the V gene TRBV19; D unresolved. The CDR3 DNA reads TGTGCCAGTGGGGTGCCTGGAAACACCATATATTTT. Amino acid sequence: CASGVPGNTIYF.